Presented here are 12 T cell receptor beta chains from one specimen sequenced in a study of blood T cell repertoires in COVID-19. Only in-frame clones appear in the TCRdb table, and some are missing; sequencing was by immunoSEQ multiplex PCR. The repertoire includes 150,000 to 200,000 clones, 74% of them detected once, and less than 3% sits in the top ten. Sequenced: peripheral blood. Receptors originate from a woman of 80 years or more with acute or convalescent COVID-19.

The chain links TRBV11-2 to TRBJ2-1, with 9 nucleotides matching TRBD2. Trimming at V came to 2 bases and at J to 7 bases, leaving 9 bases not matched to a gene. Germline-derived CDR1 and CDR2 are SGHAT and FQNNGV. The CDR3 totals 16 residues. CDR3: CASSLSGAGGANEQFF. The CDR3 DNA follows: TGTGCCAGCAGCTTAAGTGGGGCGGGAGGGGCTAATGAGCAGTTCTTC.

The chain joins TRBV6-1 to TRBJ2-5, with D maybe TRBD1 (5 bases). The CDR3 loop spans 15 amino acids. V was trimmed by 2 bases and J by 2 bases, leaving 12 bases between them. The germline V gene encodes CDR1 MNHNS and CDR2 SASEGT. The CDR3 nucleotides read TGTGCCAGCAGTGAATCAGGGCAGGAGCAAGAGACCCAGTACTTC. Translation gives CASSESGQEQETQYF.

The chain joins TRBV24-1 to TRBJ2-3, with 12 bases fitting TRBD1. V trimming: 10 bases; J trimming: 3 bases; junction bases outside the gene matches: 4. CDR1 and CDR2 (germline): KGHDR, SFDVKD. The CDR3 has 14 amino acids. CDR3 bases: TGTGCCACTCGGGACAGGGGGCGGACAGATACGCAGTATTTT. Its protein product is CATRDRGRTDTQYF.

V and J are TRBV20-1 and TRBJ2-1; D ambiguous. This CDR3 is 10 amino acids long. Trimming took 2 bases from V and 14 from J, leaving 10 bases between them. Germline V gene lookup returns CDR1 DFQATT and CDR2 SNEGSKA (reference sequence). This CDR3 reads CSARLPEEFF. The CDR3 DNA is TGCAGTGCTAGACTCCCCGAGGAGTTCTTC.

The rearrangement uses TRBV4-2 and TRBJ2-7; 9 nucleotides agree with TRBD2. After removal of 1 base from V and 5 bases from J, the junction contained 6 bases not matched to a gene. Germline CDR1 reads LGHNA; CDR2 reads YNFKEQ. This CDR3 comprises 15 residues. CDR3 coding DNA: TGTGCCAGCAGCCAAGGCTTAGCGGGAGACCACGAGCAGTACTTC. Translation: CASSQGLAGDHEQYF.

The chain is built from TRBV18 and TRBJ2-1, with 13 nucleotides matching TRBD2. The ends lost 4 bases at V and 4 bases at J; junction bases unmatched: 10. The CDR3 runs 18 residues. CDR1 and CDR2 from the germline V gene are KGHSH and LQKENI. The CDR3 protein is CASSLLESGLAGYNEQFF. Written as DNA, the CDR3 is TGTGCCAGCTCACTTCTCGAATCGGGACTAGCGGGATACAATGAGCAGTTCTTC.

This chain uses TRBV6-5 with TRBJ1-6, with D hard to call. There are 14 residues in the CDR3. Germline V gives CDR1 MNHEY, CDR2 SVGAGI. Trimming left V 2 bases short and J 7 bases short, with 9 bases between. As DNA, the CDR3 is TGTGCCAGCAGTTACGTTTCGGGGAATTCACCCCTCCACTTT. It is translated as CASSYVSGNSPLHF.

The chain combines TRBV7-9 with TRBJ2-2, with 9 bases aligning to TRBD1. CDR1 and CDR2 from the germline V gene are SEHNR and FQNEAQ (reference sequence). V gave up 8 bases and J gave up 1 base; unmatched junction bases: 2. The CDR3 is made up of 14 amino acids. CDR3 DNA sequence: TGTGCCAGCCTGGGACAGGGGAACACCGGGGAGCTGTTTTTT. Its protein product is CASLGQGNTGELFF. Supplemented by reference TRBV7-9 and TRBJ2-2, the full variable domain reads DTGVSQNPRHKITKRGQNVTFRCDPISEHNRLYWYRQTLGQGPEFLTYFQNEAQLEKSRLLSDRFSAERPKGSFSTLEIQRTEQGDSAMYLCASLGQGNTGELFFGEGSRLTVL.

CDR3 sequence (DNA): TGTGCCAGTAGTCGGGTGACGAACACTGAAGCTTTCTTT. It codes for CASSRVTNTEAFF. The V gene is TRBV19, the J gene TRBJ1-1; D remains unclear. The CDR3 length is 13 residues. V was shortened by 5 bases and J by 1 base, with 8 bases between the two germline ends. Germline CDR1 reads LNHDA; CDR2 reads SQIVND (reference sequence).

This chain links TRBV5-1 with TRBJ2-3; 8 nucleotides match TRBD2. This CDR3 spans 15 amino acids. V lost 6 bases and J lost 1; bases outside the gene matches: 7. Germline CDR1 SGHRS, CDR2 YFSETQ. CDR3 loop: CASKWGSGGTDTQYF. The CDR3 coding sequence is TGCGCCAGCAAATGGGGTAGCGGGGGCACAGATACGCAGTATTTT. Full variable domain (outside the CDR3, taken from reference TRBV5-1 and TRBJ2-3): KAGVTQTPRYLIKTRGQQVTLSCSPISGHRSVSWYQQTPGQGLQFLFEYFSETQRNKGNFPGRFSGRQFSNSRSEMNVSTLELGDSALYLCASKWGSGGTDTQYFGPGTRLTVL.

The chain uses TRBV7-8 and TRBJ2-5; 9 bases are shared with TRBD2. J lost 5 bases, V lost 5 bases, and 9 bases had no gene match. CDR1 and CDR2 from the germline V gene are SGHVS and FQNEAQ. This CDR3 comprises 15 residues. The CDR3 region has the DNA TGTGCCAGCAGCCCGTTAGCGGGAGAGGGGGAGACCCAGTACTTC. This sequence encodes CASSPLAGEGETQYF. Full variable domain (rest looked up from reference TRBV7-8 and TRBJ2-5): GAGVSQSPRYKVAKRGQDVALRCDPISGHVSLFWYQQALGQGPEFLTYFQNEAQLDKSGLPSDRFFAERPEGSVSTLKIQRTQQEDSAVYLCASSPLAGEGETQYFGPGTRLLVL.

In this sample, this clone turned up many times. CDR3 coding DNA: TGTGCCAGCAGCGTGGACAGTGAGAATTCACCCCTCCACTTT. Translating it yields CASSVDSENSPLHF. V is TRBV5-4 and J is TRBJ1-6, with a weak D call TRBD1 (6 bases). The CDR3 totals 14 residues. V was pared by 4 bases and J by 7 bases, with 12 bases between. Germline values: CDR1 SGHNT, CDR2 YYREEE (reference sequence). Based on the CDR3 plus reference TRBV5-4 and TRBJ1-6, the full variable domain is ETGVTQSPTHLIKTRGQQVTLRCSSQSGHNTVSWYQQALGQGPQFIFQYYREEENGRGNFPPRFSGLQFPNYSSELNVNALELDDSALYLCASSVDSENSPLHFGNGTRLTVT.